The TCR beta chain under discussion was sequenced for a study of identical twins. Findings and limits, study-wide: For out-of-frame beta sequences, excess twin sharing was weaker. A lower insertion count was a feature of abundant cord blood beta clonotypes, with no such feature in memory repertoires. A cross-sectional statistical analysis, not follow-up of the same donors, supported the conclusions.

Each CDR3 protein is one row after TCRdb ran MiXCR on the 5' RACE reads. Of approximately 890,000 distinct CDR3 sequences in the sample, about 12% were seen once. Trimming took 2 bases from V and 5 from J; bases not matched to a gene: 9. Per the germline V gene, CDR1 is MNHEY and CDR2 is SVGAGI. The CDR3 has 17 residues. This clonotype has more than one count but fewer than ten. No antigen is known for it. These same data were also listed under a study on yellow fever vaccine responses in identical twins.

V gene TRBV6-5 combines with J gene TRBJ2-1; TRBD2 matches 10 bases. This TCR was recovered from a woman between 18 and 29 years old in good health. Sequenced material: PBMCs. CDR3 bases: TGTGCCAGCAGTTACCCACCTCTAGCGGGGGTCCACAATGAGCAGTTCTTC. Protein sequence: CASSYPPLAGVHNEQFF.